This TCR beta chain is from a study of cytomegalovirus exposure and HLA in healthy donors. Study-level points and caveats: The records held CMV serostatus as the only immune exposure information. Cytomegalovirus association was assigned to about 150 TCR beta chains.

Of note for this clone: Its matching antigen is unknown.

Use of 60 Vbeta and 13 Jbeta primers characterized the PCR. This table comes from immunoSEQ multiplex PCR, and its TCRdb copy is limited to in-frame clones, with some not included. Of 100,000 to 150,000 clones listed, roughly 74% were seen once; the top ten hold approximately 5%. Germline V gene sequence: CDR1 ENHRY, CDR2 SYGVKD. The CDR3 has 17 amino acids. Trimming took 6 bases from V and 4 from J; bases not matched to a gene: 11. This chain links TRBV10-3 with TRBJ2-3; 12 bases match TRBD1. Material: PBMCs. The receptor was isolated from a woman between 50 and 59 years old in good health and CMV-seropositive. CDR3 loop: CAIRGITGTGGPDTQYF. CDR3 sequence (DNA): TGTGCCATCAGAGGAATAACCGGGACAGGGGGCCCAGATACGCAGTATTTT.